The source of this T cell receptor (beta chain) is a study of shared clonotypes between healthy human individuals. Spread over ten immunoSEQ deep assay plates, unsorted PBMC DNA underwent sequencing. Methods used by the authors: There were no quality scores in the junction-only immunoSEQ sequences, so filtering differed. Clones were read by immunoSEQ multiplex PCR, and TCRdb kept only the in-frame ones, dropping some. Clone size and the V and J calls come from that table; the DNA yielded D and trimming. Seen here are 470,000 or so clones, about 72% observed once, and the top ten hold 12%. Germline V gene data show CDR1 as LGHNA and CDR2 as YNFKEQ. This CDR3 is built from 15 residues. Trimming at V came to 4 bases and at J to 5 bases, leaving 8 bases not matched to a gene.

This TCR was sampled from a middle-aged woman in good health. Some clones in this sample may be carry-over from other donors' samples. Source material: PBMCs. This chain joins TRBV4-2 and TRBJ2-7, with TRBD1 identical over 10 bases. The CDR3 DNA reads as TGTGCCAGCAGCCCCAACCGGGACAGGGGACACGAGCAGTACTTC. As protein: CASSPNRDRGHEQYF.